The present T cell receptor beta chain was sequenced within a study of beta chain features in type 1 diabetes. General study results and limits: Within patients, naive, central memory and Treg TCRB repertoires seemed more similar than within healthy donors. A possible short-template PCR bias applies equally to patients and controls.

Expressed TCRB transcripts were sequenced because the entire RNA isolate underwent reverse transcription. The method was immunoSEQ multiplex PCR; TCRdb's version includes in-frame clones alone and lacks a portion of them. This sample carries about 160,000 clones, approximately 8.1% of them seen once, and the ten largest clones take approximately 0.69%. The CDR3 spans 15 residues. The trim removed 6 bases at V and 4 bases at J, leaving 6 bases unmatched. Germline lookup yields CDR1 SNHLY and CDR2 FYNNEI. A remark on this clone: Its target is unknown.

The clonotype comes from a man aged 18 to 29 in good health. Specimen: central memory CD4+ T cells from blood. The chain is built from TRBV2 and TRBJ2-3; 11 bases agree with TRBD2. CDR3 loop: CASRLAGVGSDTQYF. The CDR3 nucleotides are TGTGCCAGCAGACTAGCGGGAGTAGGGTCAGATACGCAGTATTTT. The whole variable domain, remainder taken from reference TRBV2 and TRBJ2-3, is EPEVTQTPSHQVTQMGQEVILRCVPISNHLYFYWYRQILGQKVEFLVSFYNNEISEKSEIFDDQFSVERPDGSNFTLKIRSTKLEDSAMYFCASRLAGVGSDTQYFGPGTRLTVL.